Below, one T cell receptor beta chain is given with its context. The data stem from a study of blood T cell repertoires in COVID-19. Study-level background: Specimens from acute and convalescent COVID-19 originated in the United States, Italy and Spain. T cells, B-cell-depleted T cells, or PBMCs supplied cDNA or gDNA.

Germline assignment: CDR1 DFQATT and CDR2 SNEGSKA (reference sequence). The CDR3 sequence is 11 residues long. V was clipped by 2 bases and J by 4 bases, with 3 bases between them. In the study's own analysis: From reference gene primer amplification, estimates of nucleated cell counts were derived. Assay: immunoSEQ multiplex PCR; the TCRdb copy retains only in-frame clones and omits some. V and J calls plus clone size are reproduced from that table; the DNA served to infer D and trimming. The sample shows 180,000 or so clones, about 80% of them seen only once. Sequenced: peripheral blood. This sequence joins TRBV20-1 and TRBJ1-3, with D unclear. The TCR was taken from a woman in her 50s with active or convalescent COVID-19. The CDR3: CSARQGNTIYF. The DNA for the CDR3 is TGCAGTGCTAGACAGGGAAACACCATATATTTT.